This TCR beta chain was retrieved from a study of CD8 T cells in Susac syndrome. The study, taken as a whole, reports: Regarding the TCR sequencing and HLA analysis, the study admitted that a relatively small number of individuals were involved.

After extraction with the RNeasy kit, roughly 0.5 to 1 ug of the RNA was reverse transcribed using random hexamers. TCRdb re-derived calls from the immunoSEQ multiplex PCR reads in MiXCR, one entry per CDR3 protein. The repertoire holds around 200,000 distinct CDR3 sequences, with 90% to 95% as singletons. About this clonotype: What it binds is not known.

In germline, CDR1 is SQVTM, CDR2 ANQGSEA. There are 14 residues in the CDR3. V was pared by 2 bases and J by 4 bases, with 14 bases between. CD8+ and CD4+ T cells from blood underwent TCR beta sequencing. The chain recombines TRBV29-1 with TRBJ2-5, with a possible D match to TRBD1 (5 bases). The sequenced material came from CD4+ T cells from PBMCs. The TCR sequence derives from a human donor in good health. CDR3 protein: CSVERGPVRETQYF. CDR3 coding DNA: TGCAGCGTTGAAAGGGGCCCCGTAAGAGAGACCCAGTACTTC.